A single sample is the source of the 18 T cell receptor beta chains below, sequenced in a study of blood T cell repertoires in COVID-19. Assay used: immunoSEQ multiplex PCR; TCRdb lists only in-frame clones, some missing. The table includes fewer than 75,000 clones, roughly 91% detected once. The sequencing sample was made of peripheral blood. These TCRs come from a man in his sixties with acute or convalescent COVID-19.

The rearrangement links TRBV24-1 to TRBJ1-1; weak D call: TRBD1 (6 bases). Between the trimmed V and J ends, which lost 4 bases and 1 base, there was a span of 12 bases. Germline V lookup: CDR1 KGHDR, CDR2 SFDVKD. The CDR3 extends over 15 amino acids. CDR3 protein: CATSDPSTGNTEAFF. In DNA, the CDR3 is TGTGCCACCAGTGACCCATCGACAGGGAACACTGAAGCTTTCTTT.

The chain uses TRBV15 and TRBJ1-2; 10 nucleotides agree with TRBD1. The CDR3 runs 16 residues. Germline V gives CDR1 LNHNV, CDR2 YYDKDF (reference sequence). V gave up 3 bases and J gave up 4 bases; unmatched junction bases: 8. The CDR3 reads CATSRTGGEIVYGYTF. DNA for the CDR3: TGTGCCACCAGCAGGACAGGGGGCGAGATAGTCTATGGCTACACCTTC. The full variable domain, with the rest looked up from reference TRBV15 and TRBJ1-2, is DAMVIQNPRYQVTQFGKPVTLSCSQTLNHNVMYWYQQKSSQAPKLLFHYYDKDFNNEADTPDNFQSRRPNTSFCFLDIRSPGLGDTAMYLCATSRTGGEIVYGYTFGSGTRLTVV.

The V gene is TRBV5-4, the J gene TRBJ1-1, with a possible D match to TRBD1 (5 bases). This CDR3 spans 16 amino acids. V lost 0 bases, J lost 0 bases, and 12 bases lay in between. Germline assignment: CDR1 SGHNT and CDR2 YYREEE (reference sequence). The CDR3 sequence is CASSLGGDPVNTEAFF. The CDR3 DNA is TGTGCCAGCAGCTTGGGGGGGGACCCCGTGAACACTGAAGCTTTCTTT.

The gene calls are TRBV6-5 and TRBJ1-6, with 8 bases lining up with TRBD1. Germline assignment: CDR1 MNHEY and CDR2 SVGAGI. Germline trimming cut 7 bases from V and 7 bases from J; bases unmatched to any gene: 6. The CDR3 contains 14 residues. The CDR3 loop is CASTEQGVNSPLHF. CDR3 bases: TGTGCCAGCACCGAACAGGGGGTCAATTCACCCCTCCACTTT.

Written as DNA, the CDR3 is TGTGCCAGCAGCTTAGGGTCAGGGGGGACTGAAGCTTTCTTT. Encoded protein: CASSLGSGGTEAFF. The chain recombines TRBV7-2 with TRBJ1-1, with TRBD1 matching 7 bases. The germline gives CDR1 SGHTA, CDR2 FQGNSA. The CDR3 is 14 amino acids. V trimming: 1 base; J trimming: 5 bases; junction bases outside the gene matches: 4.

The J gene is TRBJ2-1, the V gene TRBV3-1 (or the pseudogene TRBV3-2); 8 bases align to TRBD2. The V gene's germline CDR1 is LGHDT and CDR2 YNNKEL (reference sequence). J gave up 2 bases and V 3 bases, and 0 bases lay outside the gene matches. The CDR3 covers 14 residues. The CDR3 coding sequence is TGTGCCAGCAGCCACGGGGGGGCCTACAATGAGCAGTTCTTC. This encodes CASSHGGAYNEQFF.

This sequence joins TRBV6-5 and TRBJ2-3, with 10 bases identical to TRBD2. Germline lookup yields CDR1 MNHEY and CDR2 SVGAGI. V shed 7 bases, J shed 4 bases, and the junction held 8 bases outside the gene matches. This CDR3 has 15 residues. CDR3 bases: TGTGCCAGCAACCCTAGCGGGGGTGGCCCAGATACGCAGTATTTT. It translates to CASNPSGGGPDTQYF.

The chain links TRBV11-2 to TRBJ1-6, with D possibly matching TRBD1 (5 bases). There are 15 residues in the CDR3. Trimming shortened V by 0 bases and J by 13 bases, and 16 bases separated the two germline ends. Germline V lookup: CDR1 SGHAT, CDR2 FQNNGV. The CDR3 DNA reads TGTGCCAGCAGCTTAGATCCAGGGTCGAAGGGGCCCCTCCACTTT. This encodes CASSLDPGSKGPLHF.

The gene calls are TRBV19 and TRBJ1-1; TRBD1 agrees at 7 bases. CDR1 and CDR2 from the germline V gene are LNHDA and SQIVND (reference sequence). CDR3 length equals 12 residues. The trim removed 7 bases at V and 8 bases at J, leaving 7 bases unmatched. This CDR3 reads CASNHQGGEAFF. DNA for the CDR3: TGTGCCAGTAATCACCAGGGGGGCGAAGCTTTCTTT.

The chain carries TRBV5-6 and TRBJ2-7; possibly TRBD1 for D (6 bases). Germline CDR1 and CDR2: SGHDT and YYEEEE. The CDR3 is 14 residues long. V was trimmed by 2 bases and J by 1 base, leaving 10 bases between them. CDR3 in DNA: TGTGCCAGCAGCTTTACAGGGCCGTCCTACGAGCAGTACTTC. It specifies CASSFTGPSYEQYF.

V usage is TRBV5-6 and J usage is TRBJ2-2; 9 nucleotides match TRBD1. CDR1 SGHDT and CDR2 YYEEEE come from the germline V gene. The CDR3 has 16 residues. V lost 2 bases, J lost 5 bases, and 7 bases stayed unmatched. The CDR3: CASSFGTGSGTGELFF. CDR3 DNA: TGTGCCAGCAGCTTCGGGACAGGGAGCGGTACCGGGGAGCTGTTTTTT.

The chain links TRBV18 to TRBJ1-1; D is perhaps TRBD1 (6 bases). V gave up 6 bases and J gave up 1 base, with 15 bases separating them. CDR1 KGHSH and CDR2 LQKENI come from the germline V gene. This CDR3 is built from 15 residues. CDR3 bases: TGTGCCAGCTCGGTGGACAGTGTGGCGAACACTGAAGCTTTCTTT. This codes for CASSVDSVANTEAFF.

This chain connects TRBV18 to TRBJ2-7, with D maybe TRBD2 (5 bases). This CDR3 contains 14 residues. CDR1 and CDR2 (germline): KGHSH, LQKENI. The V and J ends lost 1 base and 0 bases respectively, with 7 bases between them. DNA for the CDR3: TGTGCCAGCTCACCACGAGGACTCTCCTACGAGCAGTACTTC. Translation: CASSPRGLSYEQYF.

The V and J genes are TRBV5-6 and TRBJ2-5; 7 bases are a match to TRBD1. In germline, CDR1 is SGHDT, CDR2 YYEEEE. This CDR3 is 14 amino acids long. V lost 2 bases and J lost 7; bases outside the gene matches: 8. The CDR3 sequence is CASSLQTGVGTQYF. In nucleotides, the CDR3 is TGTGCCAGCAGCTTACAAACAGGGGTCGGGACCCAGTACTTC.

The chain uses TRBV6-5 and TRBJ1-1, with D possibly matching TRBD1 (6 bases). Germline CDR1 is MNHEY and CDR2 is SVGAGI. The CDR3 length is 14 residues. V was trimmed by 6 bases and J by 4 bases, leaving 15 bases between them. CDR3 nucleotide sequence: TGTGCCAGCAGGGCCCTGGGGGGGCCCACTGAAGCTTTCTTT. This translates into CASRALGGPTEAFF.

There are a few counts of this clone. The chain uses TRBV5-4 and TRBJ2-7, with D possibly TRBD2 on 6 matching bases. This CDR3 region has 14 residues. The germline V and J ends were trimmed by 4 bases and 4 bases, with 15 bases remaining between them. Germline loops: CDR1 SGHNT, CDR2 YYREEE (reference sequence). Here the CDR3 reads CASSRSPGAYEQYF. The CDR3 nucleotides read TGTGCCAGCAGCAGATCGCCGGGAGCTTACGAGCAGTACTTC.

CDR3 region: CASSEGTSGGDEQYF. In DNA form, the CDR3 reads TGTGCCAGCAGTGAAGGGACTAGCGGGGGGGACGAGCAGTACTTC. V usage is TRBV2 and J usage is TRBJ2-7; 15 nucleotides line up with TRBD2. J gave up 5 bases and V 1 base, and 0 bases lay outside the gene matches. There are 15 residues in the CDR3. Germline V gene lookup returns CDR1 SNHLY and CDR2 FYNNEI. Full variable domain (rest looked up from reference TRBV2 and TRBJ2-7): EPEVTQTPSHQVTQMGQEVILRCVPISNHLYFYWYRQILGQKVEFLVSFYNNEISEKSEIFDDQFSVERPDGSNFTLKIRSTKLEDSAMYFCASSEGTSGGDEQYFGPGTRLTVT.

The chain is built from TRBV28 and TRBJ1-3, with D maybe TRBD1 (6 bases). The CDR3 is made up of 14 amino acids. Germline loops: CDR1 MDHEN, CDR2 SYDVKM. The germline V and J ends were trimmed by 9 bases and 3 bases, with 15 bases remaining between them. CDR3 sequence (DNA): TGTGCCAGTTTCGGCCCAGGGGTTGGAAACACCATATATTTT. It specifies CASFGPGVGNTIYF. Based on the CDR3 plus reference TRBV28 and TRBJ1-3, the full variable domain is DVKVTQSSRYLVKRTGEKVFLECVQDMDHENMFWYRQDPGLGLRLIYFSYDVKMKEKGDIPEGYSVSREKKERFSLILESASTNQTSMYLCASFGPGVGNTIYFGEGSWLTVV.